This T cell receptor (beta chain) stems from a study of identical twins. This clonotype came up many times. The antigen is unknown. V was clipped by 1 base and J by 0 bases, with 7 bases between them. CDR1 is SGHRS, CDR2 YFSETQ, per germline. This CDR3 has 15 residues. Study results and caveats: Out-of-frame TCR alpha sharing observed in monozygotic twins exceeded model estimates.

Template switching added a universal primer site, and cDNA bore unique molecular identifiers. TCRdb processed the 5' RACE reads anew with MiXCR; each CDR3 protein has one entry. This sample has 690,000 or so distinct CDR3 sequences, with approximately 6.1% found just once. The J gene is TRBJ2-2, the V gene TRBV5-1; D may be TRBD2 (6 bases). The receptor's source is a man younger than 35 in good health. Input material: naive T cells sorted from blood. The CDR3 DNA is TGCGCCAGCAGCTTGCTAGCGTCGAACACCGGGGAGCTGTTTTTT. The encoded protein is CASSLLASNTGELFF.